The 27 T cell receptor beta chains reported below all come from one sample, sequenced in a study of CD8 T cells in Susac syndrome. It was with random hexamers that 0.5 to 1 ug RNA was reverse transcribed. TCRdb re-derived calls from the immunoSEQ multiplex PCR reads in MiXCR, one entry per CDR3 protein. The top ten clones hold roughly 0.08% of a sample with more than 150,000 distinct CDR3 sequences, just over 90% of them seen once. The sequenced material came from CD4+ T cells from PBMCs. The receptors derive from a human donor in good health.

The V gene is TRBV3-1, the J gene TRBJ1-2, with D perhaps matching TRBD1 (5 bases). Trimming took 0 bases from V and 4 from J, leaving 21 bases between them. The CDR3 length is 18 residues. Germline CDR1 is LGHDT and CDR2 is YNNKEL (reference sequence). CDR3 in amino acids: CASSQDNLWQGRPYGYTF. CDR3 coding DNA: TGTGCCAGCAGCCAAGATAATTTATGGCAGGGAAGACCCTATGGCTACACCTTC.

The CDR3 sequence: CASRLQGGSGYGYTF. For the CDR3, the DNA is TGTGCCAGTAGACTCCAAGGGGGATCGGGCTATGGCTACACCTTC. This chain joins TRBV19 and TRBJ1-2, with a weak D call TRBD1 (6 bases). The CDR3 has 15 residues. Trimming stripped 6 bases from V and 4 bases from J, with 18 bases between. Germline V gives CDR1 LNHDA, CDR2 SQIVND (reference sequence).

This clonotype came up once. V usage is TRBV5-1 and J usage is TRBJ1-1; D call uncertain. The V gene lost 0 bases and the J gene lost 3 bases, with 12 bases spanning the gap. The germline CDR1 and CDR2 sequences are SGHRS and YFSETQ. The CDR3 is 15 residues long. Here the CDR3 DNA reads TGCGCCAGCAGCTTGGAGGCGGGTCCGGACACTGAAGCTTTCTTT. This translates into CASSLEAGPDTEAFF. Combining the CDR3 with reference TRBV5-1 and TRBJ1-1 gives the whole variable domain KAGVTQTPRYLIKTRGQQVTLSCSPISGHRSVSWYQQTPGQGLQFLFEYFSETQRNKGNFPGRFSGRQFSNSRSEMNVSTLELGDSALYLCASSLEAGPDTEAFFGQGTRLTVV.

The chain has TRBV7-8 and TRBJ1-6, with D possibly TRBD1 on 5 matching bases. Per the germline V gene, CDR1 is SGHVS and CDR2 is FQNEAQ. Trimming took off 1 base at V and 13 bases at J, with 11 bases between the two ends. This CDR3 has 13 amino acids. DNA of the CDR3: TGTGCCAGCAGCTTAGATGGGGCGGCCCCCCTCCACTTT. Translating gives CASSLDGAAPLHF.

In this sample, this clonotype turned up a few times. This chain joins TRBV15 and TRBJ2-5; no firm D call. Germline lookup yields CDR1 LNHNV and CDR2 YYDKDF (reference sequence). The CDR3 runs to 15 residues. V lost 0 bases, J lost 1 base, and 9 bases lay in between. The CDR3 DNA sequence: TGTGCCACCAGCAGAGACGCGACACTCCAAGAGACCCAGTACTTC. Translation: CATSRDATLQETQYF.

This clonotype was observed a single time. The V and J genes are TRBV20-1 and TRBJ2-7; TRBD2 aligns across 7 bases. V trimming: 0 bases; J trimming: 5 bases; junction bases outside the gene matches: 13. CDR1 is DFQATT, CDR2 SNEGSKA, per germline (reference sequence). The CDR3 spans 16 residues. The CDR3 DNA sequence: TGCAGTGCTAGAGATTCCGGCAGCGGGGAGATCCACGAGCAGTACTTC. It yields the protein CSARDSGSGEIHEQYF.

The count of this clonotype is one. V and J are TRBV6-6 and TRBJ2-2, with a tentative D call TRBD1 (6 bases). Trimming left V 7 bases short and J 7 bases short, with 13 bases between. Germline CDR1 is MNHNY and CDR2 is SVGAGI (reference sequence). The CDR3 length is 13 residues. The CDR3 spells CASTLRTVGELFF. The CDR3 DNA is TGTGCCAGCACCCTACGGACAGTCGGGGAGCTGTTTTTT.

V usage is TRBV20-1 and J usage is TRBJ2-1, with TRBD2 matching 7 bases. This CDR3 comprises 13 residues. Germline assignment: CDR1 DFQATT and CDR2 SNEGSKA (reference sequence). V shed 4 bases and J 4 bases; nucleotides not matched to a gene: 4. The CDR3, as DNA: TGCAGTGCTAATCCGGGGGGTTACAATGAGCAGTTCTTC. It is translated as CSANPGGYNEQFF.

The chain employs TRBV29-1 and TRBJ1-4; tentatively, D is TRBD1 (5 bases). Trimming shortened V by 4 bases and J by 6 bases, and 12 bases separated the two germline ends. The CDR3 covers 13 residues. Germline V CDR1 and CDR2: SQVTM, ANQGSEA. CDR3 in amino acids: CSVGVEGYEKLFF. Written as DNA, the CDR3 is TGCAGCGTTGGAGTGGAGGGGTATGAAAAACTGTTTTTT.

This clonotype appeared a single time. The chain links TRBV6-2 or TRBV6-3 to TRBJ1-5; D is perhaps TRBD1 (5 bases). Trimming pared 1 base from V and 2 bases from J, leaving 9 bases between. The CDR3 loop spans 15 amino acids. The germline V gene has CDR1 MNHEY and CDR2 SVGEGT. The CDR3 nucleotides read TGTGCCAGCAGTTACTGGGGGTCAGGCAATCAGCCCCAGCATTTT. This sequence encodes CASSYWGSGNQPQHF.

This chain joins TRBV5-6 and TRBJ1-5; no clear D. The germline V gene has CDR1 SGHDT and CDR2 YYEEEE. V dropped 1 base and J dropped 0 bases, with 8 bases sitting between them. This CDR3 spans 15 amino acids. CDR3 amino acids: CASSLYWDSNQPQHF. CDR3 DNA sequence: TGTGCCAGCAGCTTGTATTGGGATAGCAATCAGCCCCAGCATTTT.

The chain uses TRBV27 and TRBJ2-1; D unclear. Germline CDR1 reads MNHEY; CDR2 reads SMNVEV (reference sequence). The CDR3 is 13 residues long. Trimming removed 6 bases at V and 5 bases at J, with 11 bases between. In DNA form, the CDR3 reads TGTGCCAGCAGGCGTCGTAACAACAATGAGCAGTTCTTC. This translates into CASRRRNNNEQFF.

The chain has TRBV28 and TRBJ2-3, with D unclear. The germline gives CDR1 MDHEN, CDR2 SYDVKM. V lost 2 bases and J 2 bases, leaving 2 bases between the germline ends. The CDR3 sequence is 12 residues long. The DNA for the CDR3 is TGTGCCAGCAGTTTACCCACAGATACGCAGTATTTT. Translated, it gives CASSLPTDTQYF.

The chain uses TRBV5-1 and TRBJ1-4; no reliable D call. The V gene's germline CDR1 is SGHRS and CDR2 YFSETQ. The germline V and J ends were trimmed by 4 bases and 3 bases, with 7 bases remaining between them. This CDR3 comprises 13 residues. CDR3 sequence reads: CASSPDPNEKLFF. The DNA for the CDR3 is TGCGCCAGCAGCCCCGATCCTAATGAAAAACTGTTTTTT.

The chain uses TRBV9 and TRBJ2-6, with TRBD2 as a possible D gene (5 bases). This CDR3 is built from 14 residues. The V end lost 0 bases, the J end lost 12 bases, and 13 bases lay between the germline ends. Germline CDR1 SGDLS, CDR2 YYNGEE. The CDR3 is CASSVEKEGSVLTF. The CDR3 DNA reads TGTGCCAGCAGCGTAGAAAAGGAAGGGAGCGTCCTGACTTTC.

A remark on this clonotype: It is likely a read error, because the conserved phenylalanine at the end of the CDR3 is missing. J is TRBJ1-1 and V is TRBV18; no clear D. Trimming cost V 6 bases and J 0 bases, with 17 bases left between them. Germline V gives CDR1 KGHSH, CDR2 LQKENI. The CDR3 has 16 residues. The CDR3 sequence is CASSPQWRSVNTEAFL. The DNA for the CDR3 is TGTGCCAGCTCCCCCCAGTGGAGGTCGGTGAACACTGAAGCTTTCCTT.

The chain carries TRBV5-1 and TRBJ2-5; no reliable D call. Trimming took off 2 bases at V and 3 bases at J, with 8 bases between the two ends. The CDR3 covers 13 residues. CDR1 is SGHRS, CDR2 YFSETQ, per germline. The CDR3 spells CASSFTVEETQYF. The CDR3 DNA reads as TGCGCCAGCAGCTTTACAGTGGAAGAGACCCAGTACTTC.

The V and J genes are TRBV3-1 and TRBJ2-5; D is perhaps TRBD1 (6 bases). Trimming removed 4 bases at V and 0 bases at J, with 15 bases between. The CDR3 loop spans 16 amino acids. Germline CDR1 reads LGHDT; CDR2 reads YNNKEL (reference sequence). The CDR3 loop is CASSPNADRHQETQYF. CDR3 DNA sequence: TGTGCCAGCAGCCCGAACGCGGACAGACACCAAGAGACCCAGTACTTC.

V is TRBV5-4 and J is TRBJ2-5; D might be TRBD2 (5 bases). There are 14 residues in the CDR3. Germline V gives CDR1 SGHNT, CDR2 YYREEE (reference sequence). V was clipped by 4 bases and J by 2 bases, with 12 bases between them. As DNA, the CDR3 is TGTGCCAGCAGCCCCCAGAGGGCTCAAGAGACCCAGTACTTC. Its protein is CASSPQRAQETQYF.

The chain has TRBV28 and TRBJ1-1; TRBD1 is a possible D gene (5 bases). Trimming removed 4 bases at V and 4 bases at J, with 10 bases between. Looked up from germline, CDR1 is MDHEN and CDR2 is SYDVKM. This CDR3 comprises 13 residues. The CDR3 bases are TGTGCCAGCAGTTCCGGGGGTAGCACTGAAGCTTTCTTT. This gives the protein CASSSGGSTEAFF.

The gene calls are TRBV5-1 and TRBJ2-6; D uncertain. This CDR3 spans 16 amino acids. Looked up from germline, CDR1 is SGHRS and CDR2 is YFSETQ. Trimming took 4 bases from V and 0 from J, leaving 11 bases between them. The CDR3 region is CASSLDRFSGANVLTF. The CDR3 DNA is TGCGCCAGCAGCCTGGACCGATTCTCTGGGGCCAACGTCCTGACTTTC.

This clonotype was detected once. The chain combines TRBV7-2 with TRBJ1-1; 8 bases fit TRBD1. J gave up 5 bases and V 5 bases, and 4 bases lay outside the gene matches. Germline V gene data show CDR1 as SGHTA and CDR2 as FQGNSA. The CDR3 covers 13 residues. CDR3 DNA sequence: TGTGCCAGCAGCCCCAGGGGGCCAACTGAAGCTTTCTTT. Residues: CASSPRGPTEAFF.

The chain is built from TRBV19 and TRBJ2-1; the match to TRBD1 covers 9 bases. Germline-derived CDR1 and CDR2 are LNHDA and SQIVND (reference sequence). Losses at the gene ends were 7 bases for V and 7 bases for J; bases not matched to a gene: 8. There are 14 residues in the CDR3. CDR3 amino acids: CASTTRQGENEQFF. The CDR3, as DNA: TGTGCCAGTACCACAAGACAGGGGGAGAATGAGCAGTTCTTC.

CDR3 nucleotides: TGTGCCAGCAGTCACAGGTTTAACTATGGCTACACCTTC. The encoded protein is CASSHRFNYGYTF. The genes are TRBV12-3 or TRBV12-4 and TRBJ1-2; D perhaps matches TRBD1 (5 bases). The CDR3 has 13 amino acids. V was clipped by 5 bases and J by 1 base, with 8 bases between them.

The genes are TRBV4-1 and TRBJ1-2; 9 bases match TRBD1. This CDR3 has 16 amino acids. Trimming removed 2 bases from V and 8 bases from J; junction bases left unmatched: 12. CDR1 and CDR2 (germline): MGHRA, YSYEKL. CDR3 DNA sequence: TGCGCCAGCAGCCAACGTCCCGGGACAGGGAACGACGGCTACACCTTC. Translation: CASSQRPGTGNDGYTF.

The chain couples TRBV7-8 to TRBJ2-1, with TRBD1 identical over 7 bases. With 2 bases clipped from V and 7 bases from J, the junction kept 8 bases outside the gene matches. This CDR3 has 15 amino acids. Per germline, CDR1 SGHVS and CDR2 FQNEAQ. The CDR3 sequence: CASSLRQGVGNEQFF. The CDR3 DNA reads TGTGCCAGCAGCTTAAGACAGGGTGTAGGAAATGAGCAGTTCTTC.

The chain recombines TRBV4-3 with TRBJ1-3, with D hard to call. This CDR3 contains 14 residues. Germline CDR1 reads LGHNA; CDR2 reads YSLEER. The germline V and J ends were trimmed by 0 bases and 2 bases, with 5 bases remaining between them. CDR3 bases: TGCGCCAGCAGCCAAGAGGTTCCTGGAAACACCATATATTTT. It specifies CASSQEVPGNTIYF.